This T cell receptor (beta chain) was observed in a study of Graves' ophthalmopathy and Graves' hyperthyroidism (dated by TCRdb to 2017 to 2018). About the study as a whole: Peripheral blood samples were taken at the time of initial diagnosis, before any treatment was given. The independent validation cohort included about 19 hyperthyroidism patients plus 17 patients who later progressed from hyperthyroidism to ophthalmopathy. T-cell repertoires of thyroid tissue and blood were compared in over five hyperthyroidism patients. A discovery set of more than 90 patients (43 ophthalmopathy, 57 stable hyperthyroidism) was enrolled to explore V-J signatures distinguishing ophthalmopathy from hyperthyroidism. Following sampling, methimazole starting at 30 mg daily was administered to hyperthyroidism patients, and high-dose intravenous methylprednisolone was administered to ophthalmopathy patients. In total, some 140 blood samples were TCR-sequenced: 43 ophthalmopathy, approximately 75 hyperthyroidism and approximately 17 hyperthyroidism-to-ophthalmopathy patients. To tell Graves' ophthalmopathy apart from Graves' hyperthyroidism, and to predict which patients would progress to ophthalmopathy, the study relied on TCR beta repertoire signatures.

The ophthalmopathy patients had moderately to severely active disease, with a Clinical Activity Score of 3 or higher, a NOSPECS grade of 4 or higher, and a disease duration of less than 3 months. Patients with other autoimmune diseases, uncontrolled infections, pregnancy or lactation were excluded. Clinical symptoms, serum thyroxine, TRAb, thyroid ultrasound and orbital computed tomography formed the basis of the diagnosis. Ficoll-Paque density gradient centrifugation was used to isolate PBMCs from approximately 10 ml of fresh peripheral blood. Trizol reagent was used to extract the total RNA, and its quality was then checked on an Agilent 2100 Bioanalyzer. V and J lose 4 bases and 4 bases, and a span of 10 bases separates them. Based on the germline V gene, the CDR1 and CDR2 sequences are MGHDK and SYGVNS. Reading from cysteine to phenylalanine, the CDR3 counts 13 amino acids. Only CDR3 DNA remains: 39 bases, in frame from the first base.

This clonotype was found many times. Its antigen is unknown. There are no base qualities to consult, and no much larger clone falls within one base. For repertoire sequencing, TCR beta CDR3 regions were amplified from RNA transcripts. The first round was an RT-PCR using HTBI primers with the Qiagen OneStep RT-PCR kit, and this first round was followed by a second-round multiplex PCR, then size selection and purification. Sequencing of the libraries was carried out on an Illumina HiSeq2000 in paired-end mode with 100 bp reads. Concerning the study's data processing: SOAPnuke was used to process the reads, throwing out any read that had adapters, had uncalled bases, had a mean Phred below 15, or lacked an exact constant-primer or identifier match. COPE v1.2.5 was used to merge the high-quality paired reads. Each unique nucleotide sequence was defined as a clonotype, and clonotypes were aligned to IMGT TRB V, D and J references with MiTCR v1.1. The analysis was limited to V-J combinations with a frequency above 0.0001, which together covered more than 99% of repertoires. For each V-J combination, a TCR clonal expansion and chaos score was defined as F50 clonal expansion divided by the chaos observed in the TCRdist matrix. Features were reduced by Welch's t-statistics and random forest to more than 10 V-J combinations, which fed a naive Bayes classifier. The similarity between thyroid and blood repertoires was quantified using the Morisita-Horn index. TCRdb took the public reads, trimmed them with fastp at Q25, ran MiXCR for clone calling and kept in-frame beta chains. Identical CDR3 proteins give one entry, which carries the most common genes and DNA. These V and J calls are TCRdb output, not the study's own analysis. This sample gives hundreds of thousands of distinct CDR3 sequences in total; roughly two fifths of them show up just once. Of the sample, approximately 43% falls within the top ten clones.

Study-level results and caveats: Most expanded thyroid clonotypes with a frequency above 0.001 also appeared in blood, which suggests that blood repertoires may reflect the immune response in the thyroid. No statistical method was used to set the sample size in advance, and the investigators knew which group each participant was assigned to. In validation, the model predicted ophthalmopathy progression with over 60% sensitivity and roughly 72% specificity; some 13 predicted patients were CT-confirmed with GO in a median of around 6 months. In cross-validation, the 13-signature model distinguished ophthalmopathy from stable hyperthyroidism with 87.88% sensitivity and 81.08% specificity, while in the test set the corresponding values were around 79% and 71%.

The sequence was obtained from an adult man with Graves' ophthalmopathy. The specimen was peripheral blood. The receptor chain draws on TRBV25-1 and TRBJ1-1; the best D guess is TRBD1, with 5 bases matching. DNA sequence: TGTGCCAGCAGTGTTGGGAGGGGCACTGAAGCTTTCTTT. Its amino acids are CASSVGRGTEAFF.